Presented here are 4 T cell receptor beta chains from one specimen sequenced in a study of CD8 T cells in Susac syndrome. The RNA input was 0.5 to 1 ug, and it was reverse transcribed with random hexamers. A single record per CDR3 protein comes from TCRdb applying MiXCR to the immunoSEQ multiplex PCR reads. The sample lists roughly 150,000 distinct CDR3 sequences; 94% were seen once. Sequenced: CD8+ T cells from PBMCs. All receptors come from a human donor with multiple sclerosis.

The table lists this clonotype with a count of one. The junction departs from the called germline gene at one end, perhaps through a read error. The CDR3 nucleotides read TGTGCCAGCAGATTGGGGGACAGTTCGAGCCAGCCCCAGCATTTT. Protein: CASRLGDSSSQPQHF. The chain uses TRBV5-5 and TRBJ1-5; 7 bases fit TRBD1. This CDR3 contains 15 residues. Per germline, CDR1 SGHKS and CDR2 YYEKEE (reference sequence).

The count of this clonotype is one. The V call is TRBV25-1, the J call TRBJ1-2, with 8 bases identical to TRBD1. The V segment lost 6 bases and the J segment 8 bases; nucleotides outside the gene matches: 8. Germline loops: CDR1 MGHDK, CDR2 SYGVNS. The CDR3 sequence is 13 residues long. The CDR3 DNA is TGTGCCAGCAGCAATACGGGACAGGAGGGCTACACCTTC. This sequence encodes CASSNTGQEGYTF.

This clonotype was seen just once. The chain combines TRBV13 with TRBJ1-1, with TRBD1 matching 7 bases. Germline CDR1 is PRHDT and CDR2 is FYEKMQ (reference sequence). This CDR3 has 14 residues. V shed 5 bases and J 3 bases; nucleotides not matched to a gene: 6. CDR3 nucleotide sequence: TGTGCCAGCAGCCCCCGGGACAGTTACACTGAAGCTTTCTTT. This translates into CASSPRDSYTEAFF.

The rearrangement links TRBV4-1 to TRBJ1-5; D gene unclear. V lost 4 bases and J 4 bases, leaving 14 bases between the germline ends. CDR1 is MGHRA, CDR2 YSYEKL, per germline. There are 15 residues in the CDR3. In DNA form, the CDR3 reads TGCGCCAGCAGCCTATCACGGGGTTTTAATCAGCCCCAGCATTTT. Translating gives CASSLSRGFNQPQHF.